A single sample gave rise to the 17 T cell receptor beta chains below, sequenced in a study of T cells in Graves' hyperthyroidism and ophthalmopathy. RNA transcripts provided the source from which TCR beta CDR3 regions were amplified. The HTBI primer set drove a first-round RT-PCR of the TCR CDR3. MiXCR was run by TCRdb on the multiplex PCR reads, yielding one entry per CDR3 protein. The sample yields under 200,000 distinct CDR3 sequences, about 9% seen once. The sample was blood. These receptor sequences come from a woman under 30 with Graves' hyperthyroidism that later progressed to Graves' ophthalmopathy.

This clonotype has a count of ten or more. The genes are TRBV30 and TRBJ2-5, with D possibly being TRBD1 or TRBD2 (5 bases each). The CDR3 spans 12 residues. V shed 3 bases and J shed 5 bases, with 10 bases lying between them. Germline assignment: CDR1 GTSNPN and CDR2 SVGIG (reference sequence). The CDR3 sequence is CAWRLAGETQYF. DNA of the CDR3: TGTGCCTGGAGGCTAGCAGGGGAGACCCAGTACTTC.

In this sample, this clonotype turned up many times. This sequence joins TRBV20-1 and TRBJ1-6, with TRBD1 as a possible D gene (5 bases). V lost 5 bases and J 7 bases, leaving 15 bases between the germline ends. CDR1 DFQATT and CDR2 SNEGSKA come from the germline V gene (reference sequence). The CDR3 runs 14 residues. The CDR3 DNA sequence: TGCAGTGCTCCCAGGGAAATCGGCAATTCACCCCTCCACTTT. Residues: CSAPREIGNSPLHF.

This clonotype was seen at least ten times. The chain joins TRBV24-1 to TRBJ1-3; D is possibly TRBD1 (6 bases). CDR1 is KGHDR and CDR2 is SFDVKD in the germline V gene. V was pared by 4 bases and J by 1 base, with 10 bases between. The CDR3 spans 15 residues. The CDR3 DNA sequence: TGTGCCACCAGTGACGCTACAGGGTCTGGAAACACCATATATTTT. As protein: CATSDATGSGNTIYF.

Ten or more counts support this clonotype. The chain uses TRBV14 and TRBJ2-4; D gene ambiguous. The germline CDR1 and CDR2 sequences are SGHDN and FVKESK. Trimming stripped 7 bases from V and 0 bases from J, with 13 bases between. CDR3 length: 15 residues. DNA of the CDR3: TGTGCCAGCATCGCTACTGACATAGCCAAAAACATTCAGTACTTC. Encoded protein: CASIATDIAKNIQYF.

The chain employs TRBV29-1 and TRBJ2-3; 9 nucleotides match TRBD1. The junction had 15 bases not matched to a gene; V was cut back by 6 bases and J by 2 bases. Per germline, CDR1 SQVTM and CDR2 ANQGSEA. The CDR3 runs 17 residues. This chain's CDR3 is CSVGRLPGQGITDTQYF. For the CDR3, the DNA is TGCAGCGTAGGCCGCCTACCGGGACAGGGAATCACAGATACGCAGTATTTT.

Only a few counts were recorded for this clonotype. The rearrangement uses TRBV10-3 and TRBJ2-7; D is possibly TRBD1 (6 bases). V lost 7 bases, J lost 3 bases, and 19 bases lay in between. Germline lookup yields CDR1 ENHRY and CDR2 SYGVKD. This CDR3 region has 15 residues. This chain's CDR3 is CAIKEHQGPNYEQYF. Here the CDR3 DNA reads TGTGCCATCAAGGAACACCAGGGGCCGAACTACGAGCAGTACTTC.

This clonotype was detected only a few times. This sequence joins TRBV3-1 and TRBJ2-6; D unresolved. The V gene's germline CDR1 is LGHDT and CDR2 YNNKEL (reference sequence). The germline V and J ends were trimmed by 9 bases and 0 bases, with 6 bases remaining between them. The CDR3 runs to 13 residues. The CDR3 is CARPSSGANVLTF. The DNA of the CDR3 is TGTGCCAGACCCAGCTCTGGGGCCAACGTCCTGACTTTC. Variable domain in full (rest from reference TRBV3-1 and TRBJ2-6): DTAVSQTPKYLVTQMGNDKSIKCEQNLGHDTMYWYKQDSKKFLKIMFSYNNKELIINETVPNRFSPKSPDKAHLNLHINSLELGDSAVYFCARPSSGANVLTFGAGSRLTVL.

This clonotype was counted between two and nine times. This chain connects TRBV27 to TRBJ2-3, with D tentatively TRBD1 or TRBD2 (5 bases each). The V and J ends lost 3 bases and 4 bases respectively, with 14 bases between them. CDR1 and CDR2 (germline): MNHEY, SMNVEV (reference sequence). CDR3 length equals 15 residues. The CDR3 coding sequence is TGTGCCAGCAGTTTTTTCCTCAGGGACCCAGATACGCAGTATTTT. It encodes CASSFFLRDPDTQYF.

This clonotype was seen many times. The chain uses TRBV2 and TRBJ1-1; D perhaps matches TRBD1 (6 bases). Germline CDR1 is SNHLY and CDR2 is FYNNEI. Between the trimmed V and J ends, which lost 5 bases and 1 base, there was a span of 11 bases. This CDR3 spans 14 amino acids. CDR3 in amino acids: CASSQETGNTEAFF. CDR3 nucleotide sequence: TGTGCCAGCAGTCAGGAGACAGGGAACACTGAAGCTTTCTTT.

This clonotype was seen many times. The V and J genes are TRBV5-1 and TRBJ2-3; TRBD2 might be the D (7 bases). The CDR3 covers 13 residues. Looked up from germline, CDR1 is SGHRS and CDR2 is YFSETQ. The V and J ends lost 5 bases and 4 bases respectively, with 11 bases between them. The chain's CDR3 is CASSQGGADTQYF. The CDR3, as DNA: TGCGCCAGCAGTCAAGGGGGGGCAGATACGCAGTATTTT.

This clonotype was counted ten times or more. The rearrangement joins TRBV30 to TRBJ1-2, with TRBD1 as a possible D gene (6 bases). V was cut by 0 bases and J by 4 bases, with 9 bases left in between. This CDR3 is built from 13 residues. The V gene's germline CDR1 is GTSNPN and CDR2 SVGIG (reference sequence). The CDR3 region is CAWSVLRGYGYTF. The CDR3 DNA is TGTGCCTGGAGTGTACTCAGGGGCTATGGCTACACCTTC.

This clonotype was seen many times. The chain employs TRBV7-3 and TRBJ2-7; 8 nucleotides match TRBD1. V shed 7 bases, J shed 3 bases, and the junction held 8 bases outside the gene matches. This CDR3 region has 14 residues. Germline CDR1 and CDR2: SGHTA and FQGTGA. CDR3 amino acids: CASTGGRGRYEQYF. The DNA of the CDR3 is TGTGCCAGCACAGGGGGCAGGGGCCGCTACGAGCAGTACTTC.

This rearrangement joins TRBV6-1 to TRBJ2-3; 11 bases agree with TRBD1. Germline-derived CDR1 and CDR2 are MNHNS and SASEGT. V was clipped by 4 bases and J by 3 bases; unmatched bases: 3. The CDR3 totals 15 residues. The CDR3 protein is CASSADRGQTDTQYF. The CDR3 DNA sequence: TGTGCCAGCAGTGCGGACAGGGGGCAAACAGATACGCAGTATTTT.

This chain joins TRBV4-2 and TRBJ1-5; the match to TRBD1 covers 8 bases. The CDR3 has 16 residues. Germline V gene data show CDR1 as LGHNA and CDR2 as YNFKEQ. V gave up 3 bases and J gave up 3 bases; unmatched junction bases: 7. CDR3 DNA sequence: TGTGCCAGCAGCCACGAGGACAGGGCTTACAATCAGCCCCAGCATTTT. Translated, it gives CASSHEDRAYNQPQHF.

The sample holds many counts of this clonotype. J is TRBJ2-1 and V is TRBV28; a weak D match, TRBD2 (5 bases). Trimming removed 6 bases at V and 10 bases at J, with 19 bases between. The CDR3 has 14 amino acids. Germline lookup yields CDR1 MDHEN and CDR2 SYDVKM. The CDR3 DNA is TGTGCCAGCAGGCTATCTGGACGGGCGGGCGAGCAGTTCTTC. Translation: CASRLSGRAGEQFF.

V is TRBV19 and J is TRBJ2-5, with 10 bases lining up with TRBD1. Unmatched junction bases numbered 5, after V lost 3 bases and J lost 1 base. The CDR3 extends over 16 amino acids. The germline V gene encodes CDR1 LNHDA and CDR2 SQIVND (reference sequence). The chain's CDR3 is CASSIRDRGLQETQYF. CDR3 DNA sequence: TGTGCCAGTAGTATCCGGGACAGGGGCCTCCAAGAGACCCAGTACTTC.

The chain employs TRBV19 and TRBJ1-1; D is possibly TRBD1 (5 bases). V lost 3 bases and J lost 1, with 12 bases in between. The CDR3 consists of 15 residues. CDR1 is LNHDA, CDR2 SQIVND, per germline (reference sequence). CDR3 residues: CASSIGGAPNTEAFF. CDR3 DNA: TGTGCCAGTAGTATTGGGGGTGCCCCGAACACTGAAGCTTTCTTT.